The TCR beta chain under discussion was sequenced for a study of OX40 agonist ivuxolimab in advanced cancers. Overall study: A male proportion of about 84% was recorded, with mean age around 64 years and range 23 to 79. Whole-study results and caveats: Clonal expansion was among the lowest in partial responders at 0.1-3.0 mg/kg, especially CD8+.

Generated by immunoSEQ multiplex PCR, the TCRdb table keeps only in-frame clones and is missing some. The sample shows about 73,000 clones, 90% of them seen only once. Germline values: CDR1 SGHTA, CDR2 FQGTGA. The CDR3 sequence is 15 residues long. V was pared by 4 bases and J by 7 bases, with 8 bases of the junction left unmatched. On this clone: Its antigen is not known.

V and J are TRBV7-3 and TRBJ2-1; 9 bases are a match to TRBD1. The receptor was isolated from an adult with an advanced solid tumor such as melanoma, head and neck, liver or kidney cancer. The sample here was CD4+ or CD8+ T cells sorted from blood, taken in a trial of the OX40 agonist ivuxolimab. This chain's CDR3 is CASSYSGQGRNEQFF. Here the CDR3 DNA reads TGTGCCAGCAGCTACTCGGGACAGGGTAGGAATGAGCAGTTCTTC.